This T cell receptor beta chain was observed in a study of blood T cell repertoires in COVID-19. This table comes from immunoSEQ multiplex PCR, and its TCRdb copy is limited to in-frame clones, with some not included. The sample shows around 140,000 clones, roughly 84% of them seen only once. This CDR3 region has 14 residues. V dropped 3 bases and J dropped 4 bases, with 10 bases sitting between them. Germline values: CDR1 SGHVS, CDR2 FQNEAQ. The chain has TRBV7-8 and TRBJ2-1; D might be TRBD1 (7 bases). This TCR was recovered from a woman of 80 years or more with acute or convalescent COVID-19. The sample taken for sequencing was peripheral blood. The CDR3 nucleotides read TGTGCCAGCAGCTTCAGGGGGGCTTACAATGAGCAGTTCTTC. Protein sequence: CASSFRGAYNEQFF.